The 14 T cell receptor beta chains listed next were all sequenced from one sample in a study of CD8 T cells in Susac syndrome. 0.5 to 1 ug RNA was reverse transcribed with random hexamers. TCRdb re-called the immunoSEQ multiplex PCR reads with MiXCR, one entry per CDR3 protein. This table has 210,000 or so distinct CDR3 sequences, roughly 92% appearing once. Sequencing used CD8+ T cells from PBMCs. The receptors were gathered from a human donor with multiple sclerosis.

With regard to this clonotype: This may arise from a read error, as a much more abundant clone is one base away. This chain links TRBV5-4 with TRBJ2-7; 12 bases align to TRBD1. Germline V gene data show CDR1 as SGHNT and CDR2 as YYREEE (reference sequence). The V gene end was trimmed by 4 bases and the J gene end by 6 bases; junction bases not matched to a gene: 5. The CDR3 runs to 14 residues. CDR3 bases: TGTGCCAGCAGCCCCGGGACAGGGGGCTTCGAGCAGTACTTC. Encoded protein: CASSPGTGGFEQYF.

The genes are TRBV12-3 or TRBV12-4 and TRBJ2-5; TRBD1 is a possible D gene (5 bases). V dropped 3 bases and J dropped 1 base, with 9 bases sitting between them. The CDR3 sequence is 14 residues long. This chain's CDR3 is CASSLYTGQETQYF. Written as DNA, the CDR3 is TGTGCCAGCAGTTTGTATACAGGCCAAGAGACCCAGTACTTC.

The V gene is TRBV7-6, the J gene TRBJ2-1, with 8 bases fitting TRBD2. This CDR3 comprises 13 residues. The V and J ends lost 5 bases and 11 bases, in that order; junction bases with no gene match: 8. Per the germline V gene, CDR1 is SGHVS and CDR2 is FNYEAQ. The CDR3 reads CASSQLAANKQFF. The CDR3 DNA sequence: TGTGCCAGCAGCCAACTAGCGGCGAATAAGCAGTTCTTC.

The chain is built from TRBV4-1 and TRBJ2-3, with unresolved D. V was trimmed by 0 bases and J by 4 bases, leaving 5 bases between them. CDR3 length: 13 amino acids. Germline CDR1 MGHRA, CDR2 YSYEKL. The CDR3: CASSQDHADTQYF. Written as DNA, the CDR3 is TGCGCCAGCAGCCAAGATCATGCAGATACGCAGTATTTT.

The genes are TRBV6-7 and TRBJ2-7; 7 bases line up with TRBD1. TRBV6-7 is treated as an ORF (open reading frame) with a function not yet certain. The CDR3 sequence is 13 residues long. Losses at the gene ends were 7 bases for V and 3 bases for J; bases not matched to a gene: 6. DNA of the CDR3: TGTGCCAGCACGGGACAGTCAGTCTACGAGCAGTACTTC. Protein: CASTGQSVYEQYF.

The gene calls are TRBV29-1 and TRBJ2-5; no clear D. V was clipped by 5 bases and J by 7 bases, with 17 bases between them. This CDR3 region has 13 residues. Germline lookup yields CDR1 SQVTM and CDR2 ANQGSEA. The CDR3 DNA is TGCAGCGTTCGGGCAGATCCCTTCCTGACCCAGTACTTC. Translated, it gives CSVRADPFLTQYF. Combining the CDR3 with reference TRBV29-1 and TRBJ2-5 gives the whole variable domain SAVISQKPSRDICQRGTSLTIQCQVDSQVTMMFWYRQQPGQSLTLIATANQGSEATYESGFVIDKFPISRPNLTFSTLTVSNMSPEDSSIYLCSVRADPFLTQYFGPGTRLLVL.

The chain joins TRBV19 to TRBJ1-3; 8 bases align to TRBD1. Germline CDR1 reads LNHDA; CDR2 reads SQIVND (reference sequence). This CDR3 region has 12 residues. V was pared by 10 bases and J by 4 bases, with 3 bases of the junction left unmatched. The CDR3: CATTGAGNTIYF. As DNA, the CDR3 is TGTGCCACGACAGGGGCAGGAAACACCATATATTTT.

J is TRBJ2-7 and V is TRBV7-9; TRBD1 agrees at 8 bases. J gave up 2 bases and V 3 bases, and 3 bases lay outside the gene matches. Germline values: CDR1 SEHNR, CDR2 FQNEAQ (reference sequence). The CDR3 runs 14 residues. CDR3 sequence reads: CASSFSGGPYEQYF. CDR3 sequence (DNA): TGTGCCAGCAGCTTTTCAGGGGGCCCCTACGAGCAGTACTTC.

This rearrangement joins TRBV12-3 or TRBV12-4 to TRBJ2-7; D gene unclear. V was clipped by 0 bases and J by 0 bases, with 12 bases between them. The CDR3 is made up of 16 amino acids. The CDR3 region has the DNA TGTGCCAGCAGTTTAGCTCTCCCCGGGTACTCCTACGAGCAGTACTTC. Amino acid sequence: CASSLALPGYSYEQYF.

The CDR3 reads CASSLREGEQFF. Here the CDR3 DNA reads TGTGCCAGCAGCTTGAGGGAGGGTGAGCAGTTCTTC. The rearrangement uses TRBV5-5 and TRBJ2-1; 7 bases map to TRBD2. The CDR3 totals 12 residues. V was clipped by 1 base and J by 9 bases; unmatched bases: 1. Germline V gene data show CDR1 as SGHKS and CDR2 as YYEKEE (reference sequence).

The J gene is TRBJ2-2, the V gene TRBV4-3; D gene uncertain. The V end lost 0 bases, the J end lost 6 bases, and 8 bases lay between the germline ends. CDR3 length equals 14 residues. Germline lookup yields CDR1 LGHNA and CDR2 YSLEER. The DNA for the CDR3 is TGCGCCAGCAGCCAAGATCCCGGTTCCGGGGAGCTGTTTTTT. Residues: CASSQDPGSGELFF.

J is TRBJ2-2 and V is TRBV9; D tentatively reads TRBD1 or TRBD2 (5 bases each). Germline-derived CDR1 and CDR2 are SGDLS and YYNGEE. This CDR3 is 15 amino acids long. V was clipped by 2 bases and J by 1 base, with 9 bases between them. CDR3 residues: CASSVGGQNTGELFF. The CDR3 bases are TGTGCCAGCAGCGTTGGAGGACAGAACACCGGGGAGCTGTTTTTT.

CDR3 region: CASSYGNRDGYTF. CDR3 DNA sequence: TGTGCCAGCAGTTACGGTAACAGGGACGGCTACACCTTC. The chain is built from TRBV6-2 or TRBV6-3 and TRBJ1-2, with a possible D match to TRBD1 (6 bases). CDR1 and CDR2 (germline): MNHEY, SVGEGT. This CDR3 contains 13 residues. V dropped 2 bases and J dropped 8 bases, with 12 bases sitting between them.

In the case of this clonotype: The junction shows a germline mismatch at one end, possibly a read error. The J gene is TRBJ2-1, the V gene TRBV7-3; 10 bases line up with TRBD2. This CDR3 is 16 amino acids long. CDR1 is SGHTA and CDR2 is FQGTGA in the germline V gene. Here the CDR3 reads CASSLTPGLAIHEQFF. The DNA for the CDR3 is TGTGCCAGCAGCCTAACGCCGGGACTAGCGATCCATGAGCAGTTTTTC.